This TCR beta chain appears in the sequencing data of a study of T cell responses to AZD1222 COVID-19 vaccine. Regarding the study as a whole: Regions 160-218 and 743-854 dominated among vaccine-associated CD4 TCRs spanning spike.

About this clone: Its antigen is not identified.

Measured with immunoSEQ multiplex PCR; TCRdb has only the in-frame clones, and not every one. This table has over 50,000 clones, less than 85% appearing once. Germline lookup yields CDR1 MNHEY and CDR2 SMNVEV (reference sequence). The V gene lost 8 bases and the J gene lost 2 bases, with 13 bases spanning the gap. This CDR3 spans 13 amino acids. The sequences come from peripheral blood, collected on day 0 of AZD1222 vaccination. The clonotype comes from an adult in good health. The chain has TRBV27 and TRBJ2-7; possibly TRBD1 for D (5 bases). CDR3 in amino acids: CASFRQFPYEQYF. CDR3 nucleotide sequence: TGTGCCAGCTTTAGACAGTTCCCCTACGAGCAGTACTTC.